This T cell receptor beta chain was sequenced for a study of shared clonotypes between healthy human individuals. The wider study: Per donor, CD8 memory used one plate, CD8 naive used two, CD4 memory used three and CD4 naive used three.

The CDR3 covers 13 residues. The germline CDR1 and CDR2 sequences are SQVTM and ANQGSEA. V was cut by 4 bases and J by 2 bases, with 11 bases left in between. On this clone itself: Its antigen remains unidentified.

Study-level results: Sequencing depth was expected to affect clonotype sharing among donors.

This was a deep-level run. Genomic DNA (from each subset) was split evenly across several immunoSEQ plates. The method was immunoSEQ multiplex PCR; TCRdb's version includes in-frame clones alone and lacks a portion of them. The table shows 2,100,000 or so clones, with approximately 96% occurring only once. This chain uses TRBV29-1 with TRBJ1-2; D is possibly TRBD1 (5 bases). Sequences were obtained from naive CD4+ T cells sorted from blood. Subset defined: CD45RA+ positively selected. This TCR derives from a man between 18 and 35 years old in good health. In DNA form, the CDR3 reads TGCAGCGTTGTCCGAGGGGTAAACTATGGCTACACCTTC. The encoded protein is CSVVRGVNYGYTF.